This T cell receptor (beta chain) was sequenced in a study of T cells in Graves' hyperthyroidism and ophthalmopathy. Whole-study results and caveats: Blood samples included most of the expanded thyroid clonotypes exceeding 0.001.

No progression to ophthalmopathy during 18 months of follow-up defined stable disease. Hyperthyroidism had been newly diagnosed in patients aged 18 to 65, and its duration was under 2 months. Concerning this clonotype: Its antigen is currently unknown.

Germline CDR1 reads SNHLY; CDR2 reads FYNNEI. There are 14 residues in the CDR3. With V trimmed by 7 bases and J by 5 bases, 10 bases remained unmatched. Researchers amplified the TCR beta CDR3 regions from RNA transcripts. Using the HTBI primer set, a first-round RT-PCR was run on the TCR CDR3. TCRdb reanalysed the multiplex PCR reads using MiXCR and keeps one entry per CDR3 protein. The data show 600,000 or so distinct CDR3 sequences, about half seen once. Sequenced: peripheral blood or thyroid tissue (not recorded which). The clonotype originates from a woman under 30 with Graves' hyperthyroidism. This sequence joins TRBV2 and TRBJ2-5, with 7 bases matching TRBD2. CDR3 residues: CASIGGGLPETQYF. CDR3 bases: TGTGCCAGCATTGGGGGAGGGCTCCCCGAGACCCAGTACTTC.